Described below is a single T cell receptor (beta chain) sequence and its context. Seattle patients were enrolled while actively infected and followed longitudinally. The V and J ends lost 5 bases and 14 bases, in that order; junction bases with no gene match: 9. Per germline, CDR1 SGHTS and CDR2 YDEGEE. The CDR3 sequence is 12 residues long. The data stem from a study of blood T cell repertoires in COVID-19. On the study more broadly: PBMCs, B-cell-depleted T cells, or T cells provided the cDNA or gDNA that made up the material.

In the authors' workflow: Estimation of nucleated cell counts relied on the amplification of reference gene primers. The data were produced by immunoSEQ multiplex PCR, yet TCRdb's version contains in-frame clones alone and is incomplete. V, J and clone size were drawn from that table, and D and trimming were deduced from the DNA. This sample has about 240,000 clones, with 82% found just once. The rearrangement joins TRBV5-8 to TRBJ1-4; 7 bases are a match to TRBD1. Input material: peripheral blood. The TCR originated in an elderly woman with COVID-19, enrolled during active disease. The CDR3 DNA follows: TGTGCCAGCAGTCCAGGGGGGCCCCAGCTGTTTTTT. It yields the protein CASSPGGPQLFF.